This TCR beta chain was captured by sequencing in a study of T cells in Graves' hyperthyroidism and ophthalmopathy. Regions amplified from RNA transcripts were the TCR beta CDR3 regions. The TCR CDR3 first-round RT-PCR relied on the HTBI primer set. From the multiplex PCR reads, TCRdb called clonotypes with MiXCR, one entry per CDR3 protein. This table has nearly 600,000 distinct CDR3 sequences, 14% appearing once. PBMCs came from more than 9.5 ml fresh peripheral blood. This clonotype occurred a few times. A junction boundary mismatches the germline segment, possibly from a read error. Germline lookup yields CDR1 KGHDR and CDR2 SFDVKD. The CDR3 spans 13 residues.

The receptor was isolated from a woman under 30 with Graves' ophthalmopathy. V usage is TRBV24-1 and J usage is TRBJ2-1; TRBD2 matches 12 bases. The sequencing sample was made of blood. DNA of the CDR3: TGTGCCACCAGCGGACTAGCGGGGAATGAACAGTTCTTC. This sequence encodes CATSGLAGNEQFF.